These 14 T cell receptor beta chains originate from one sample sequenced in a study of PD-L1 blockade in urothelial cancer. The table came from immunoSEQ multiplex PCR; TCRdb's copy has only in-frame clones and leaves some out. Of 130,000 or so clones listed, approximately 84% are singletons. The time point was: pretreatment peripheral blood. Sequencing used PBMCs, obtained around atezolizumab (anti-PD-L1) treatment. The source of these receptors is a man in his fifties with urothelial cancer.

The chain joins TRBV7-9 to TRBJ2-5; D unresolved. Trimming took 0 bases from V and 2 from J, leaving 7 bases between them. This CDR3 has 14 amino acids. Germline CDR1 SEHNR, CDR2 FQNEAQ (reference sequence). CDR3 sequence reads: CASSLAQVQETQYF. CDR3 sequence (DNA): TGTGCCAGCAGCTTAGCGCAGGTTCAAGAGACCCAGTACTTC.

V and J are TRBV5-1 and TRBJ2-1; TRBD2 matches at 13 bases. Germline V gives CDR1 SGHRS, CDR2 YFSETQ. Unmatched junction bases numbered 8, after V lost 0 bases and J lost 8 bases. The CDR3 covers 17 residues. The CDR3, as DNA: TGCGCCAGCAGCTTGGAACTAGCGGGAGGGCTCAGGTATGAGCAGTTCTTC. It is translated as CASSLELAGGLRYEQFF.

The chain has TRBV9 and TRBJ1-4; 9 bases line up with TRBD1. This CDR3 has 14 amino acids. Germline V gives CDR1 SGDLS, CDR2 YYNGEE. V trimming: 6 bases; J trimming: 8 bases; junction bases outside the gene matches: 8. The CDR3 loop reads CASNPGTGNEKLFF. The CDR3 coding sequence is TGTGCCAGCAATCCCGGGACAGGGAACGAAAAACTGTTTTTT. The full variable domain, with the rest looked up from reference TRBV9 and TRBJ1-4, is DSGVTQTPKHLITATGQRVTLRCSPRSGDLSVYWYQQSLDQGLQFLIQYYNGEERAKGNILERFSAQQFPDLHSELNLSSLELGDSALYFCASNPGTGNEKLFFGSGTQLSVL.

J is TRBJ2-4 and V is TRBV18; D perhaps matches TRBD1 (5 bases). Germline CDR1 KGHSH, CDR2 LQKENI. The germline V and J ends were trimmed by 0 bases and 0 bases, with 15 bases remaining between them. The CDR3 is 18 amino acids. The CDR3 DNA follows: TGTGCCAGCTCACCACCGTCCCTAGGACAACTAGCCAAAAACATTCAGTACTTC. As protein: CASSPPSLGQLAKNIQYF.

CDR3 sequence: CATSLGYNEQFF. The CDR3 DNA reads as TGTGCCACCAGCCTAGGATACAATGAGCAGTTCTTC. The rearrangement links TRBV15 to TRBJ2-1; D not resolved. The V gene's germline CDR1 is LNHNV and CDR2 YYDKDF (reference sequence). V lost 5 bases to trimming and J lost 4 bases, with 6 bases between them. This CDR3 contains 12 residues. Variable domain in full (rest from reference TRBV15 and TRBJ2-1): DAMVIQNPRYQVTQFGKPVTLSCSQTLNHNVMYWYQQKSSQAPKLLFHYYDKDFNNEADTPDNFQSRRPNTSFCFLDIRSPGLGDTAMYLCATSLGYNEQFFGPGTRLTVL.

The CDR3 DNA is TGTGCCAGCAGTTCTCCGGGACCCCCGGGGGACGAGCAGTACTTC. Its translation: CASSSPGPPGDEQYF. The chain is built from TRBV28 and TRBJ2-7; D perhaps matches TRBD2 (6 bases). CDR1 and CDR2 (germline): MDHEN, SYDVKM. V lost 4 bases to trimming and J lost 5 bases, with 18 bases between them. This CDR3 comprises 15 residues.

This clone was seen more than once but under ten times. This sequence joins TRBV10-3 and TRBJ2-7; 7 bases map to TRBD2. This CDR3 is 12 amino acids long. With V trimmed by 10 bases and J by 2 bases, 5 bases remained unmatched. The germline CDR1 and CDR2 sequences are ENHRY and SYGVKD. As DNA, the CDR3 is TGTGCCAGCGGGAGAGGCGCCTACGAGCAGTACTTC. This gives the protein CASGRGAYEQYF.

This chain links TRBV5-1 with TRBJ2-3; perhaps TRBD1 as D (6 bases). This CDR3 has 14 residues. V was clipped by 2 bases and J by 2 bases, with 9 bases between them. The germline CDR1 and CDR2 sequences are SGHRS and YFSETQ. CDR3 nucleotide sequence: TGCGCCAGCAGCTTTGGACAGTCCACAGATACGCAGTATTTT. As protein: CASSFGQSTDTQYF.

V and J are TRBV2 and TRBJ2-7, with TRBD1 identical over 11 bases. V lost 8 bases to trimming and J lost 2 bases; unmatched junction nucleotides: 5. CDR3 length: 14 amino acids. Germline lookup yields CDR1 SNHLY and CDR2 FYNNEI. The CDR3 DNA sequence: TGTGCCAGCGGAACGGGACAGGGGGCCTACGAGCAGTACTTC. This encodes CASGTGQGAYEQYF.

CDR3 coding DNA: TGTGCCAGCAGAACTACAGGGGGCTTCGGCTACACCTTC. It codes for CASRTTGGFGYTF. V and J are TRBV28 and TRBJ1-2; 9 nucleotides align to TRBD1. Losses at the gene ends were 6 bases for V and 8 bases for J; bases not matched to a gene: 7. CDR3 length: 13 residues. Per germline, CDR1 MDHEN and CDR2 SYDVKM.

The chain has TRBV30 and TRBJ2-3, with TRBD2 matching over 14 bases. J gave up 5 bases and V 2 bases, and 9 bases lay outside the gene matches. Per germline, CDR1 GTSNPN and CDR2 SVGIG (reference sequence). CDR3 size: 17 residues. Here the CDR3 reads CAWSTIGTSGRRDTQYF. For the CDR3, the DNA is TGTGCCTGGAGTACAATCGGGACTAGCGGGAGAAGAGATACGCAGTATTTT.

The chain uses TRBV28 and TRBJ2-7; 12 bases align to TRBD1. V gave up 6 bases and J gave up 2 bases; unmatched junction bases: 11. The V gene's germline CDR1 is MDHEN and CDR2 SYDVKM. The CDR3 is made up of 17 amino acids. CDR3 sequence reads: CASRSGTGGSGAYEQYF. CDR3 sequence (DNA): TGTGCCAGCAGGTCCGGGACAGGGGGCTCAGGGGCCTACGAGCAGTACTTC. Full variable domain (missing parts from reference TRBV28 and TRBJ2-7): DVKVTQSSRYLVKRTGEKVFLECVQDMDHENMFWYRQDPGLGLRLIYFSYDVKMKEKGDIPEGYSVSREKKERFSLILESASTNQTSMYLCASRSGTGGSGAYEQYFGPGTRLTVT.

V and J are TRBV2 and TRBJ2-7; TRBD2 matches 11 bases. Germline-derived CDR1 and CDR2 are SNHLY and FYNNEI. V shed 5 bases and J 2 bases; nucleotides not matched to a gene: 5. CDR3 length: 15 residues. The CDR3 DNA reads TGTGCCAGCAGTAGGGGACTAGCGGAGCCCTACGAGCAGTACTTC. It is translated as CASSRGLAEPYEQYF.

This chain links TRBV5-6 with TRBJ2-3; maybe TRBD1 (5 bases). The V gene lost 0 bases and the J gene lost 3 bases, with 11 bases spanning the gap. The germline V gene has CDR1 SGHDT and CDR2 YYEEEE. The CDR3 spans 15 residues. The CDR3 here is CASSLAQGMTDTQYF. The CDR3 coding sequence is TGTGCCAGCAGCTTGGCGCAGGGTATGACAGATACGCAGTATTTT.